This T cell receptor (beta chain) appears in the sequencing data of a study of spatial heterogeneity in lung cancer. Whole-study context: The donors were some 70 patients with non-small cell lung cancer that was early-stage and untreated.

The germline gives CDR1 SGHRS, CDR2 YFSETQ. J lost 7 bases, V lost 4 bases, and 7 bases had no gene match. The CDR3 is 15 residues long. There are many counts of this clonotype. Each TCR cDNA molecule carried a unique molecular identifier. TCRdb redid the calling of the 5' RACE reads with MiXCR, one entry per CDR3 protein. The sample carries roughly 70,000 distinct CDR3 sequences, roughly 8.9% recorded once. Time point specified: blood at routine non-recurrence follow-up after resection. Whole RNA came from tumor, nontumor lung or frozen PBMC and was sequenced without being sorted. This receptor was taken from a female donor with early-stage non-small cell lung cancer. Here the sequenced sample was PBMCs, taken at follow-up. The chain combines TRBV5-1 with TRBJ2-1; 11 nucleotides agree with TRBD2. CDR3 protein: CASSTGTSGVNEQFF. DNA of the CDR3: TGCGCCAGCAGCACCGGGACTAGCGGTGTTAATGAGCAGTTCTTC.